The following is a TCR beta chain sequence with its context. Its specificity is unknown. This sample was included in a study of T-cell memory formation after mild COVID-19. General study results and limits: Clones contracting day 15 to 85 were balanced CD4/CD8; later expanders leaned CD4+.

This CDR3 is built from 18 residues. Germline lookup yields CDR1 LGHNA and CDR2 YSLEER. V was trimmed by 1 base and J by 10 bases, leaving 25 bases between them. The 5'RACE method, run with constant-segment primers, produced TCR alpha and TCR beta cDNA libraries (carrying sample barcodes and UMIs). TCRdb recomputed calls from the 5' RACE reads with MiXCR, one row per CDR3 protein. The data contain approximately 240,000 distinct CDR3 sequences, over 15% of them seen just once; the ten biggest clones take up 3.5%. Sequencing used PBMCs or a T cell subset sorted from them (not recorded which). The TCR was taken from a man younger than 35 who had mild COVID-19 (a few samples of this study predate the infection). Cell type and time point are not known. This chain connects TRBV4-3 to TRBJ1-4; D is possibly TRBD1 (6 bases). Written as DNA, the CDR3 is TGCGCCAGCAGCCAAGGATCCGGGACCGGGGGGGCGAAAGGAAAACTGTTTTTT. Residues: CASSQGSGTGGAKGKLFF.